Below, 5 T cell receptor beta chains from the same sample are listed, as sequenced in a study of blood T cell repertoires in COVID-19. TCRdb keeps only in-frame clones here, not all; method: immunoSEQ multiplex PCR. The table lists over 150,000 clones, about nine tenths of them singletons. The sequencing input was PBMCs or T cells enriched from blood (not recorded which). These receptors came from a young woman who had recovered from COVID-19.

The V gene is TRBV19, the J gene TRBJ1-2, with no clear D. The CDR3 consists of 12 residues. CDR1 and CDR2 (germline): LNHDA, SQIVND (reference sequence). Trimming removed 4 bases at V and 6 bases at J, with 9 bases between. The CDR3 spells CASSRLGDGYTF. CDR3 nucleotide sequence: TGTGCCAGTAGTAGATTAGGAGATGGCTACACCTTC.

This clone was counted a few times. The chain recombines TRBV27 with TRBJ2-1; 7 bases map to TRBD2. This CDR3 spans 18 amino acids. Germline V gives CDR1 MNHEY, CDR2 SMNVEV (reference sequence). After removal of 8 bases from V and 5 bases from J, the junction contained 21 bases not matched to a gene. CDR3 coding DNA: TGTGCCAGCTGGACGGTGGTAGGTGGGGCGGGGGACCACAATGAGCAGTTCTTC. It specifies CASWTVVGGAGDHNEQFF.

The rearrangement links TRBV27 to TRBJ2-1, with D unresolved. V dropped 5 bases and J dropped 9 bases, with 14 bases sitting between them. The CDR3 runs 13 residues. Germline V gene lookup returns CDR1 MNHEY and CDR2 SMNVEV (reference sequence). Written as DNA, the CDR3 is TGTGCCAGCAGTCCAAGCCTTACGGGTGAGCAGTTCTTC. This encodes CASSPSLTGEQFF.

This clone has just one count. The V and J genes are TRBV15 and TRBJ2-5, with D maybe TRBD1 (6 bases). Germline CDR1 reads LNHNV; CDR2 reads YYDKDF (reference sequence). The V end was cut by 5 bases, the J end by 4 bases, with 17 bases between. The CDR3 is 15 amino acids. The CDR3 coding sequence is TGTGCCACCAGCCCCAGACCAGGGGCGGGAGAGACCCAGTACTTC. Protein sequence: CATSPRPGAGETQYF.

The gene calls are TRBV19 and TRBJ2-5; TRBD2 matches at 15 bases. The CDR3 spans 15 residues. The germline V gene encodes CDR1 LNHDA and CDR2 SQIVND (reference sequence). With V trimmed by 4 bases and J by 5 bases, 2 bases remained unmatched. The CDR3 coding sequence is TGTGCCAGTAGTAAAGGACTAGCGGGGGGGGAGACCCAGTACTTC. It yields the protein CASSKGLAGGETQYF.